The 15 T cell receptor beta chains below were found in one sample sequenced in a study of OX40 agonist ivuxolimab in advanced cancers. Generated by immunoSEQ multiplex PCR, the TCRdb table keeps only in-frame clones and is missing some. The data contain roughly 29,000 clones, approximately 90% of them seen just once; the ten biggest clones take up roughly 10%. The source material was CD4+ or CD8+ T cells sorted from blood, sampled in a trial of the OX40 agonist ivuxolimab. All receptors come from an adult with an advanced solid tumor such as melanoma, head and neck, liver or kidney cancer.

This chain links TRBV4-1 with TRBJ1-1, with 9 bases matching TRBD1. CDR3 length: 15 amino acids. Germline lookup yields CDR1 MGHRA and CDR2 YSYEKL. Trimming cost V 3 bases and J 5 bases; bases outside gene matches: 7. CDR3 in amino acids: CASSQHLTGGTEAFF. CDR3 coding DNA: TGCGCCAGCAGCCAGCACCTGACAGGGGGGACTGAAGCTTTCTTT.

The chain links TRBV2 to TRBJ2-7, with D possibly matching TRBD2 (5 bases). V lost 8 bases and J 3 bases, leaving 11 bases between the germline ends. CDR3 length equals 12 residues. Per the germline V gene, CDR1 is SNHLY and CDR2 is FYNNEI. The chain's CDR3 is CASWGAVYEQYF. In nucleotides, the CDR3 is TGTGCCAGCTGGGGAGCCGTCTACGAGCAGTACTTC.

The V call is TRBV29-1, the J call TRBJ1-1, with TRBD1 matching over 8 bases. There are 13 residues in the CDR3. The V gene's germline CDR1 is SQVTM and CDR2 ANQGSEA. V dropped 4 bases and J dropped 5; count of bases not matched to a gene: 6. CDR3 in amino acids: CSVAGGAGTEAFF. For the CDR3, the DNA is TGCAGCGTTGCAGGGGGCGCGGGTACTGAAGCTTTCTTT. Filled out from reference TRBV29-1 and TRBJ1-1, the complete variable domain reads SAVISQKPSRDICQRGTSLTIQCQVDSQVTMMFWYRQQPGQSLTLIATANQGSEATYESGFVIDKFPISRPNLTFSTLTVSNMSPEDSSIYLCSVAGGAGTEAFFGQGTRLTVV.

V usage is TRBV9 and J usage is TRBJ1-3, with a possible D match to TRBD1 (5 bases). Germline CDR1 reads SGDLS; CDR2 reads YYNGEE. This CDR3 region has 15 residues. Trimming shortened V by 4 bases and J by 0 bases, and 11 bases separated the two germline ends. The CDR3, as DNA: TGTGCCAGCAGCCTCGGGGGGAGCTCTGGAAACACCATATATTTT. Protein sequence: CASSLGGSSGNTIYF.

The genes are TRBV28 and TRBJ2-7; the match to TRBD1 covers 7 bases. Germline values: CDR1 MDHEN, CDR2 SYDVKM. This CDR3 is built from 15 residues. J gave up 3 bases and V 2 bases, and 7 bases lay outside the gene matches. CDR3: CASSLRETGRYEQYF. CDR3 coding DNA: TGTGCCAGCAGTTTACGAGAGACAGGGCGCTACGAGCAGTACTTC. The whole variable domain, remainder taken from reference TRBV28 and TRBJ2-7, is DVKVTQSSRYLVKRTGEKVFLECVQDMDHENMFWYRQDPGLGLRLIYFSYDVKMKEKGDIPEGYSVSREKKERFSLILESASTNQTSMYLCASSLRETGRYEQYFGPGTRLTVT.

The chain has TRBV7-2 and TRBJ2-7; 7 nucleotides line up with TRBD2. CDR3 length equals 15 residues. Trimming took 5 bases from V and 4 from J; bases not matched to a gene: 11. Germline lookup yields CDR1 SGHTA and CDR2 FQGNSA. The CDR3 here is CASSQTAGLAYEQYF. The CDR3 bases are TGTGCCAGCAGCCAGACAGCGGGGCTGGCGTACGAGCAGTACTTC.

This clone was observed a handful of times. V gene TRBV4-1 combines with J gene TRBJ1-5; no reliable D call. Germline lookup yields CDR1 MGHRA and CDR2 YSYEKL. V lost 1 base to trimming and J lost 0 bases, with 7 bases between them. The CDR3 runs 15 residues. The CDR3 reads CASSQANSSNQPQHF. Here the CDR3 DNA reads TGCGCCAGCAGCCAAGCTAACAGTAGCAATCAGCCCCAGCATTTT.

CDR3 sequence: CASSPAPRYLSYNEQFF. CDR3 nucleotide sequence: TGCGCCAGCAGCCCCGCCCCCCGGTACCTCTCCTACAATGAGCAGTTCTTC. The chain carries TRBV4-3 and TRBJ2-1; D is undetermined. Trimming pared 4 bases from V and 0 bases from J, leaving 16 bases between. The CDR3 loop spans 17 amino acids. CDR1 LGHNA and CDR2 YSLEER come from the germline V gene.

V usage is TRBV25-1 and J usage is TRBJ2-5; no reliable D call. V was cut by 1 base and J by 3 bases, with 9 bases left in between. The germline V gene has CDR1 MGHDK and CDR2 SYGVNS. This CDR3 is 14 amino acids long. The CDR3 is CASSEFESEETQYF. CDR3 bases: TGTGCCAGCAGTGAATTTGAGAGTGAAGAGACCCAGTACTTC.

The V gene is TRBV10-3, the J gene TRBJ1-2, with 8 bases matching TRBD1. The CDR3 covers 14 residues. CDR1 and CDR2 (germline): ENHRY, SYGVKD. The trim removed 3 bases at V and 4 bases at J, leaving 4 bases unmatched. In DNA form, the CDR3 reads TGTGCCATCAGTGAAGGGGACAGGCTCTATGGCTACACCTTC. The encoded protein is CAISEGDRLYGYTF.

The chain joins TRBV5-6 to TRBJ2-2; no clear D. The V gene's germline CDR1 is SGHDT and CDR2 YYEEEE. The V end lost 0 bases, the J end lost 5 bases, and 2 bases lay between the germline ends. The CDR3 has 12 amino acids. For the CDR3, the DNA is TGTGCCAGCAGCTTGGAGACCGGGGAGCTGTTTTTT. Translating gives CASSLETGELFF.

The rearrangement joins TRBV10-2 to TRBJ1-5; a weak D match, TRBD1 (5 bases). CDR1 is WSHSY and CDR2 is SAAADI in the germline V gene. V was cut by 3 bases and J by 7 bases, with 13 bases left in between. This CDR3 contains 14 residues. DNA of the CDR3: TGCGCCAGCAGTGAAATAGGGGTCAGACAGCCCCAGCATTTT. The encoded protein is CASSEIGVRQPQHF.

This chain links TRBV7-9 with TRBJ2-7; TRBD2 agrees at 13 bases. CDR1 SEHNR and CDR2 FQNEAQ come from the germline V gene (reference sequence). The CDR3 has 15 amino acids. The V segment lost 4 bases and the J segment 6 bases; nucleotides outside the gene matches: 6. The CDR3 protein is CASSSTSGRALEQYF. CDR3 nucleotides: TGTGCCAGCAGCTCCACTAGCGGGAGGGCCCTCGAGCAGTACTTC.

J is TRBJ1-3 and V is TRBV7-8; D might be TRBD1 (6 bases). The germline V gene has CDR1 SGHVS and CDR2 FQNEAQ. This CDR3 has 17 amino acids. Trimming took 1 base from V and 4 from J, leaving 17 bases between them. The CDR3 nucleotides are TGTGCCAGCAGCTTAGATGGATACAGGGAAGACGGAAACACCATATATTTT. Protein: CASSLDGYREDGNTIYF.

The V gene is TRBV27, the J gene TRBJ2-7, with D perhaps given as TRBD1 or TRBD2 (5 bases each). Trimming left V 6 bases short and J 7 bases short, with 22 bases between. The CDR3 loop spans 15 amino acids. The V gene's germline CDR1 is MNHEY and CDR2 SMNVEV (reference sequence). CDR3 loop: CASRAAGGGGWEQYF. CDR3 bases: TGTGCCAGCAGAGCCGCTGGGGGTGGAGGTTGGGAGCAGTACTTC.